Included here is one TCR beta chain sequence, with context. This entry comes from a study of blood T cell repertoires in COVID-19. The wider study: COVID-19 samples, acute and convalescent, were from the United States, Italy and Spain.

In the authors' methods: How many nucleated cells were present was estimated from reference gene primer amplification. TCRdb's copy holds only in-frame clones and misses some; the assay was immunoSEQ multiplex PCR. V, J and clone size reflect that table, while D and trimming were determined from the DNA. The sample includes under 300,000 clones, over 65% of them seen just once. The ends were cut back, 5 bases at V and 0 bases at J, with 13 bases in the middle. The length of the CDR3 is 14 residues. The germline V gene has CDR1 SQVTM and CDR2 ANQGSEA. The chain carries TRBV29-1 and TRBJ1-2; D is perhaps TRBD1 (5 bases). This sequence was found in a woman of 80 years or more with acute or convalescent COVID-19. Sequencing was performed on peripheral blood. This chain's CDR3 is CSVPRGATNYGYTF. CDR3 in DNA: TGCAGCGTTCCCCGTGGGGCGACTAACTATGGCTACACCTTC.